The subject of this entry is one T cell receptor beta chain. The CDR3 contains 15 residues. In germline, CDR1 is SGHDN, CDR2 FVKESK. J lost 2 bases, V lost 2 bases, and 4 bases had no gene match. Measured with immunoSEQ multiplex PCR; TCRdb has only the in-frame clones, and not every one. The sample has tens of thousands of clones; roughly 93% are singletons. The sample originates from a study of siplizumab effects on memory and regulatory T cells. Sequencing input: CD8+ T cells sorted from blood. The receptor was isolated from a human donor in good health. The rearrangement uses TRBV14 and TRBJ2-7, with 9 nucleotides matching TRBD1. CDR3 nucleotide sequence: TGTGCCAGCAGCCAATCCCGGGACAGGGCCTACGAGCAGTACTTC. Its protein is CASSQSRDRAYEQYF.